These 15 T cell receptor beta chains were all obtained from the same sample, sequenced in a study of T cell repertoires and HLA-DP antigens. Only in-frame clones appear in the TCRdb table, and some are missing; sequencing was by immunoSEQ multiplex PCR. The sample consists of about 73,000 clones, 80% of them appearing once. These TCRs' antigens remain unknown. Specimen: CD4+ T cells from PBMCs. These receptors were obtained from a man between 60 and 75 years old in good health and CMV-seronegative.

The V call is TRBV4-1, the J call TRBJ2-2; 10 positions agree with TRBD2. In germline, CDR1 is MGHRA, CDR2 YSYEKL. With 5 bases clipped from V and 4 bases from J, the junction kept 7 bases outside the gene matches. This CDR3 contains 16 residues. CDR3: CASSSLAGASTGELFF. The DNA for the CDR3 is TGCGCCAGCAGCTCCCTAGCGGGAGCTTCCACCGGGGAGCTGTTTTTT.

This rearrangement joins TRBV5-1 to TRBJ2-5; D is ambiguous. The ends were cut back, 0 bases at V and 1 base at J, with 7 bases in the middle. Per germline, CDR1 SGHRS and CDR2 YFSETQ. CDR3 size: 14 residues. The CDR3 nucleotides read TGCGCCAGCAGCTTGGGGCAGGCCCAAGAGACCCAGTACTTC. Residues: CASSLGQAQETQYF.

The J gene is TRBJ1-5, the V gene TRBV7-2; maybe TRBD1 (5 bases). Trimming shortened V by 4 bases and J by 3 bases, and 10 bases separated the two germline ends. CDR1 and CDR2 (germline): SGHTA, FQGNSA. The CDR3 is 14 residues long. CDR3 DNA: TGTGCCAGCAGCTCCTCAGGGAACAATCAGCCCCAGCATTTT. Translation: CASSSSGNNQPQHF.

There are a few counts of this clone. The gene calls are TRBV7-9 and TRBJ1-3; D is unresolved. This CDR3 is built from 15 residues. Trimming cost V 1 base and J 0 bases, with 7 bases left between them. Germline assignment: CDR1 SEHNR and CDR2 FQNEAQ (reference sequence). The DNA of the CDR3 is TGTGCCAGCAGCTTAGTCCTCCACTCTGGAAACACCATATATTTT. Residues: CASSLVLHSGNTIYF.

The genes are TRBV7-9 and TRBJ2-5; no clear D. Deletions cut 3 bases from V and 5 bases from J, with 13 bases between. Looked up from germline, CDR1 is SEHNR and CDR2 is FQNEAQ (reference sequence). The CDR3 extends over 14 amino acids. CDR3 DNA sequence: TGTGCCAGCAGCTTCGGCGTTAGCCTGGAGACCCAGTACTTC. Translation gives CASSFGVSLETQYF.

The chain couples TRBV5-1 to TRBJ2-3; perhaps D is TRBD1 or TRBD2 (6 bases each). Trimming left V 4 bases short and J 0 bases short, with 9 bases between. In germline, CDR1 is SGHRS, CDR2 YFSETQ. The CDR3 has 14 amino acids. The CDR3 region is CASSPGASTDTQYF. As DNA, the CDR3 is TGCGCCAGCAGCCCGGGGGCTAGCACAGATACGCAGTATTTT.

This clone was detected only once. The chain uses TRBV29-1 and TRBJ2-5, with 10 bases matching TRBD1. Losses at the gene ends were 6 bases for V and 4 bases for J; bases not matched to a gene: 5. The germline V gene has CDR1 SQVTM and CDR2 ANQGSEA. The CDR3 is 13 residues long. The CDR3 coding sequence is TGCAGCGTCGGAGACAGGGGGCGAGAGACCCAGTACTTC. As protein: CSVGDRGRETQYF.

The J gene is TRBJ2-1, the V gene TRBV29-1, with TRBD2 as a possible D gene (5 bases). The CDR3 covers 13 residues. Germline V gives CDR1 SQVTM, CDR2 ANQGSEA. Trimming shortened V by 4 bases and J by 2 bases, and 9 bases separated the two germline ends. This chain's CDR3 is CSVAQRTYNEQFF. CDR3 nucleotides: TGCAGCGTTGCCCAGCGGACCTACAATGAGCAGTTCTTC.

J is TRBJ1-6 and V is TRBV6-5; 11 positions agree with TRBD1. Losses at the gene ends were 7 bases for V and 10 bases for J; bases not matched to a gene: 3. The CDR3 is 13 amino acids. CDR1 is MNHEY, CDR2 SVGAGI, per germline. CDR3 coding DNA: TGTGCCAGCAAAGGACAGGGGGCCTCACCCCTCCACTTT. Its translation: CASKGQGASPLHF.

This chain links TRBV7-9 with TRBJ1-2; 8 nucleotides line up with TRBD1. CDR1 and CDR2 (germline): SEHNR, FQNEAQ (reference sequence). The junction had 11 bases not matched to a gene; V was cut back by 6 bases and J by 8 bases. The CDR3 covers 14 residues. The CDR3 DNA is TGTGCCAGCAGATTTGACCACAGGGGGACGGGCTACACCTTC. Its protein is CASRFDHRGTGYTF.

V usage is TRBV5-1 and J usage is TRBJ1-2, with 7 bases that match TRBD1. V shed 4 bases, J shed 3 bases, and the junction held 3 bases outside the gene matches. Germline loops: CDR1 SGHRS, CDR2 YFSETQ. The CDR3 contains 13 residues. CDR3 bases: TGCGCCAGCAGCCTAGGACAGGACTATGGCTACACCTTC. This sequence encodes CASSLGQDYGYTF.

The V call is TRBV6-6, the J call TRBJ1-2; D uncertain. The CDR3 is made up of 14 amino acids. The V gene lost 5 bases and the J gene lost 4 bases, with 14 bases spanning the gap. Germline V gene lookup returns CDR1 MNHNY and CDR2 SVGAGI (reference sequence). The CDR3 loop is CASSQGYSIYGYTF. CDR3 DNA: TGTGCCAGCAGTCAAGGCTACAGTATCTATGGCTACACCTTC.

This chain links TRBV7-9 with TRBJ1-5, with a weak D call TRBD1 (6 bases). CDR1 and CDR2 (germline): SEHNR, FQNEAQ (reference sequence). The length of the CDR3 is 14 residues. The V end lost 5 bases, the J end lost 3 bases, and 11 bases lay between the germline ends. The CDR3 reads CASSPGQDNQPQHF. In DNA form, the CDR3 reads TGTGCCAGCAGCCCGGGACAAGACAATCAGCCCCAGCATTTT.

CDR3 in amino acids: CAWSVMGNPGNTIYF. CDR3 DNA sequence: TGTGCCTGGAGTGTAATGGGGAACCCTGGAAACACCATATATTTT. V usage is TRBV30 and J usage is TRBJ1-3; no definite D call. The length of the CDR3 is 15 residues. Germline CDR1 is GTSNPN and CDR2 is SVGIG (reference sequence). V gave up 0 bases and J gave up 2 bases, with 11 bases separating them.

The V and J genes are TRBV10-2 and TRBJ2-5; D is possibly TRBD1 (6 bases). The CDR3 covers 13 residues. Per germline, CDR1 WSHSY and CDR2 SAAADI. The germline V and J ends were trimmed by 5 bases and 3 bases, with 10 bases remaining between them. The CDR3 loop reads CASSRQAEETQYF. The CDR3 coding sequence is TGCGCCAGCAGTAGACAGGCCGAAGAGACCCAGTACTTC.